Below, 7 T cell receptor beta chains from the same sample are listed, as sequenced in a study of long-term antiretroviral therapy in people with HIV (dated 2022 in TCRdb). Sequencing of the TRB variable region was done with the immunoSEQ hsTCRB v3.0 assay at survey level resolution. TCRdb took this table from immuneACCESS and kept in-frame rearrangements with V and J called. Such tables lack part of the clones; where checked against another copy, unresolved V genes explain under half of the gap, and the rest is unexplained. In this sample the table shows roughly 18,000 clones, more than 70% of which occur a single time. Approximately 7.8% of the sample goes to the ten largest clones. This specimen consisted of unsorted PBMCs, obtained at the start of antiretroviral therapy, before treatment. The receptors originated from a woman aged 40 to 49 with HIV.

The V and J genes are TRBV6-4 and TRBJ1-5; D is undetermined. The CDR3 has 13 amino acids. CDR1 is MRHNA and CDR2 is SNTAGT in the germline V gene. The V and J ends lost 2 bases and 8 bases respectively, with 10 bases between them. The CDR3 bases are TGTGCCAGCAGTGACCGGGCCGGGGAGCCCCAGCATTTT. Its translation is CASSDRAGEPQHF.

Here the CDR3 reads CASSLSGTLPNEQFF. Written as DNA, the CDR3 is TGTGCCAGCAGTTTATCCGGGACCCTCCCCAATGAGCAGTTCTTC. This chain links TRBV27 with TRBJ2-1; D assignment may be TRBD1 or TRBD2 (5 bases each). The CDR3 is made up of 15 amino acids. Between the trimmed V and J ends, which lost 0 bases and 6 bases, there was a span of 12 bases. Germline loops: CDR1 MNHEY, CDR2 SMNVEV (reference sequence).

V gene TRBV19 combines with J gene TRBJ2-7; possible D gene TRBD1, 5 bases. The CDR3 totals 11 residues. Germline CDR1 LNHDA, CDR2 SQIVND (reference sequence). V gave up 4 bases and J gave up 4 bases, with 5 bases separating them. DNA of the CDR3: TGTGCCAGTAGTACAGGGTACGAGCAGTACTTC. Translating gives CASSTGYEQYF. The full variable domain, rest sourced from reference TRBV19 and TRBJ2-7, is DGGITQSPKYLFRKEGQNVTLSCEQNLNHDAMYWYRQDPGQGLRLIYYSQIVNDFQKGDIAEGYSVSREKKESFPLTVTSAQKNPTAFYLCASSTGYEQYFGPGTRLTVT.

The chain couples TRBV2 to TRBJ1-2; D is uncertain. Germline V lookup: CDR1 SNHLY, CDR2 FYNNEI. This CDR3 has 14 residues. Trimming took 7 bases from V and 8 from J, leaving 20 bases between them. The CDR3 region is CASINQSLRRGYTF. The CDR3 nucleotides are TGTGCCAGCATTAACCAGTCCCTCCGGCGGGGCTACACCTTC.

CDR3 sequence (DNA): TGTGCCAGCAGAAGGGACAGGGGGCGTTCCACTGAAGCTTTCTTT. It is translated as CASRRDRGRSTEAFF. V is TRBV28 and J is TRBJ1-1; 12 bases fit TRBD1. Trimming took 6 bases from V and 4 from J; bases not matched to a gene: 6. The CDR3 is 15 residues long. Germline lookup yields CDR1 MDHEN and CDR2 SYDVKM.

The rearrangement joins TRBV5-1 to TRBJ2-7; TRBD1 aligns across 7 bases. V trimming: 4 bases; J trimming: 9 bases; junction bases outside the gene matches: 16. Germline lookup yields CDR1 SGHRS and CDR2 YFSETQ. The CDR3 sequence is 15 residues long. The CDR3 sequence: CASSREQGPLNAQYF. The DNA of the CDR3 is TGCGCCAGCAGCCGTGAACAGGGGCCCCTAAACGCGCAGTACTTC.

This clone was seen a few times. This sequence joins TRBV4-1 and TRBJ2-7; TRBD1 agrees at 7 bases. This CDR3 spans 15 amino acids. Germline CDR1 and CDR2: MGHRA and YSYEKL. After removal of 2 bases from V and 2 bases from J, the junction contained 6 bases not matched to a gene. In DNA form, the CDR3 reads TGCGCCAGCAGCCAACCGGGACAGCCTCCCTACGAGCAGTACTTC. This encodes CASSQPGQPPYEQYF.